Sequencing of this T cell receptor beta chain was carried out in a study of prognosis after radiotherapy for stage I lung cancer. The V gene lost 3 bases and the J gene lost 5 bases, with 8 bases spanning the gap. In germline, CDR1 is LNHDA, CDR2 SQIVND (reference sequence). This CDR3 spans 13 amino acids. Using two-round multiplex PCR, the authors amplified TCR beta CDR3 from genomic DNA. Gene-specific primers for each TRBV and TRBJ gene drove first-round PCR. TCRdb re-analysed the multiplex PCR reads in MiXCR, keeping a single row per CDR3 protein. The data show 11,000 to 15,000 distinct CDR3 sequences, roughly a quarter seen once. This clonotype was detected many times.

Source: PBMCs, taken before or after stereotactic body radiation therapy (not recorded which). This chain joins TRBV19 and TRBJ1-5, with D possibly matching TRBD1 (5 bases). This TCR came from a donor aged 50 or older with non-small cell lung cancer. The CDR3 bases are TGTGCCAGTAGTATGGGCAGGGATCAGCCCCAGCATTTT. It is translated as CASSMGRDQPQHF.